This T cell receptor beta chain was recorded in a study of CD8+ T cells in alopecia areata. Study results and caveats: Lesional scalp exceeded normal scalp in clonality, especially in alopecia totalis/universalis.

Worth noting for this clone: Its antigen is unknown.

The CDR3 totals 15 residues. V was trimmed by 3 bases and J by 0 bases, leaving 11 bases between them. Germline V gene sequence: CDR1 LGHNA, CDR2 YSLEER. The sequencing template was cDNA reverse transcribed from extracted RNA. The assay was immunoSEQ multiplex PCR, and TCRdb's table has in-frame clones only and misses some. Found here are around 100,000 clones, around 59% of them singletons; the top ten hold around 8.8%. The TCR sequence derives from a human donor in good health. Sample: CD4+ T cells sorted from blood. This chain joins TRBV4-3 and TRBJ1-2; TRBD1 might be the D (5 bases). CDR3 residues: CASSHNRQPNYGYTF. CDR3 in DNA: TGCGCCAGCAGCCATAATCGACAGCCTAACTATGGCTACACCTTC.